The present entry profiles one TCR beta chain with its context. Its antigen remains unidentified. The entry originates in a study of vaccination and CD4 T cells after COVID-19. For the study at large: Overlapping SARS-CoV-2, HCoV-NL63, HCoV-OC43 and HCoV-229E spike peptides stimulated the cells.

Trimming shortened V by 4 bases and J by 6 bases, and 10 bases separated the two germline ends. CDR1 is SGHTA, CDR2 FQGNSA, per germline. The CDR3 totals 13 residues. Cultured CD4+ T cell DNA was sequenced using the Oncomine TCR Beta short-read assay. Genomic DNA was isolated from cultured CD4+ T cells. Each CDR3 protein gets one entry after TCRdb re-called the PCR reads with MiXCR. Of roughly 9,000 distinct CDR3 sequences in the sample, 61% were seen once. General study findings and limits: The median proportion of reactive clones detected only post-vaccination in convalescent patients was 65% to 90%.

Indicated treatment: roughly 11-day PBMC culture with coronavirus spike peptide pools or control peptides (ViraFEST assay). Positive PCR tests came between March and December 2020, ahead of the US Alpha, Beta and Delta variants. The specimen was CD4+ T cells from blood, cultured in vitro. The rearrangement links TRBV7-2 to TRBJ2-4; a possible D gene is TRBD1 (6 bases). This TCR came from a human donor who had recovered from COVID-19. The CDR3 bases are TGTGCCAGCAGCTCACAGGGTTTAAACATTCAGTACTTC. Amino acid sequence: CASSSQGLNIQYF.